Shown below are 28 T cell receptor beta chains from a single sample sequenced in a study of graft-versus-host responses after intestinal transplantation. Their target antigens are unknown. Some clones are missing from TCRdb's copy, which holds only in-frame ones; the method was immunoSEQ multiplex PCR. The data contain about 100,000 clones, roughly 84% of them singletons. The sample here was unstimulated CD4+ T cells sorted from spleen or lymph node cells, taken before transplant. Source of these receptors: a human donor who was the organ donor for an intestinal transplant.

The V and J genes are TRBV27 and TRBJ1-1; perhaps TRBD1 as D (5 bases). The germline gives CDR1 MNHEY, CDR2 SMNVEV (reference sequence). The germline V and J ends were trimmed by 6 bases and 0 bases, with 11 bases remaining between them. The CDR3 sequence is 14 residues long. The CDR3 DNA reads TGTGCCAGCAGACTCAGGGCCATGAACACTGAAGCTTTCTTT. Translation: CASRLRAMNTEAFF.

This CDR3 is CASRGQGYNSPLHF. CDR3 sequence (DNA): TGTGCCAGCAGGGGACAGGGCTATAATTCACCCCTCCACTTT. This chain connects TRBV6-6 to TRBJ1-6; 9 bases match TRBD1. There are 14 residues in the CDR3. Germline CDR1 MNHNY, CDR2 SVGAGI (reference sequence). Unmatched junction bases numbered 0, after V lost 6 bases and J lost 3 bases.

This clone was observed once. The rearrangement joins TRBV18 to TRBJ2-5; no reliable D call. V was trimmed by 0 bases and J by 1 base, leaving 6 bases between them. This CDR3 contains 14 residues. The germline V gene encodes CDR1 KGHSH and CDR2 LQKENI. CDR3 sequence: CASSPPASQETQYF. The CDR3 nucleotides are TGTGCCAGCTCACCACCGGCCAGCCAAGAGACCCAGTACTTC.

This clone was observed a handful of times. At the DNA level, this CDR3 is encoded by other sequences in the same sample as well. The chain combines TRBV18 with TRBJ2-3; 9 nucleotides match TRBD2. The CDR3 length is 16 residues. V trimming: 3 bases; J trimming: 0 bases; junction bases outside the gene matches: 4. CDR1 is KGHSH, CDR2 LQKENI, per germline. The CDR3 DNA sequence: TGTGCCAGCTCACCCCCCGGACTAGCGAGCACAGATACGCAGTATTTT. Amino acid sequence: CASSPPGLASTDTQYF.

DNA of the CDR3: TGCGCCAGCAGCCCTCTTGGTAGGACTGAAGCTTTCTTT. Translation: CASSPLGRTEAFF. The chain links TRBV5-1 to TRBJ1-1; no definite D call. The CDR3 runs to 13 residues. From germline, CDR1 is SGHRS and CDR2 YFSETQ. V was trimmed by 4 bases and J by 5 bases, leaving 12 bases between them. The whole variable domain, remainder taken from reference TRBV5-1 and TRBJ1-1, is KAGVTQTPRYLIKTRGQQVTLSCSPISGHRSVSWYQQTPGQGLQFLFEYFSETQRNKGNFPGRFSGRQFSNSRSEMNVSTLELGDSALYLCASSPLGRTEAFFGQGTRLTVV.

This rearrangement joins TRBV6-1 to TRBJ2-2; 13 nucleotides align to TRBD2. The CDR3 has 16 amino acids. With 4 bases clipped from V and 4 bases from J, the junction kept 3 bases outside the gene matches. CDR1 MNHNS and CDR2 SASEGT come from the germline V gene. CDR3 amino acids: CASSARLAGGTGELFF. The CDR3 DNA sequence: TGTGCCAGCAGTGCGCGACTAGCGGGGGGCACCGGGGAGCTGTTTTTT.

The chain combines TRBV19 with TRBJ2-7; the match to TRBD1 covers 7 bases. This CDR3 contains 15 residues. Germline V gives CDR1 LNHDA, CDR2 SQIVND (reference sequence). V lost 3 bases to trimming and J lost 2 bases; unmatched junction nucleotides: 7. DNA for the CDR3: TGTGCCAGTAGTATTCCGGGACAGCCTCCCTACGAGCAGTACTTC. Translated, it gives CASSIPGQPPYEQYF.

The V and J genes are TRBV5-8 and TRBJ1-2, with D possibly being TRBD1 (6 bases). The CDR3 extends over 14 amino acids. Trimming stripped 3 bases from V and 2 bases from J, with 11 bases between. In germline, CDR1 is SGHTS, CDR2 YDEGEE. CDR3 amino acids: CASSSQGYNYGYTF. As DNA, the CDR3 is TGTGCCAGCAGCTCCCAGGGGTACAACTATGGCTACACCTTC.

In its sample, this clone was seen a few times. V is TRBV11-2 and J is TRBJ1-2, with D tentatively TRBD1 (6 bases). The germline gives CDR1 SGHAT, CDR2 FQNNGV. CDR3 length: 14 amino acids. V gave up 4 bases and J gave up 7 bases, with 16 bases separating them. CDR3 protein: CASSSGGRHTGYTF. CDR3 DNA: TGTGCCAGCAGCTCGGGGGGCCGGCATACTGGCTACACCTTC.

The chain is built from TRBV11-2 and TRBJ2-3, with 10 positions matching TRBD2. CDR1 is SGHAT, CDR2 FQNNGV, per germline. Losses at the gene ends were 3 bases for V and 3 bases for J; bases not matched to a gene: 3. The CDR3 spans 15 residues. The CDR3 DNA reads as TGTGCCAGCAGCTTTCTAGCGGGGGAAACAGATACGCAGTATTTT. Protein product: CASSFLAGETDTQYF.

V usage is TRBV28 and J usage is TRBJ1-6; D is perhaps TRBD1 (5 bases). The germline V gene encodes CDR1 MDHEN and CDR2 SYDVKM. The CDR3 totals 16 residues. V was shortened by 6 bases and J by 3 bases, with 15 bases between the two germline ends. The CDR3 loop reads CASSLLRVIYNSPLHF. CDR3 DNA: TGTGCCAGCAGCTTACTCAGGGTAATCTATAATTCACCCCTCCACTTT.

The chain is built from TRBV5-1 and TRBJ1-1; D uncertain. This CDR3 is 14 amino acids long. Germline V gene data show CDR1 as SGHRS and CDR2 as YFSETQ. Trimming shortened V by 1 base and J by 0 bases, and 7 bases separated the two germline ends. Written as DNA, the CDR3 is TGCGCCAGCAGCTTGACAGAGATGAACACTGAAGCTTTCTTT. Translating it yields CASSLTEMNTEAFF.

V gene TRBV28 combines with J gene TRBJ1-1, with D maybe TRBD1 (5 bases). The germline V gene has CDR1 MDHEN and CDR2 SYDVKM. The CDR3 has 14 residues. Trimming removed 5 bases from V and 1 base from J, with 11 bases in between. This CDR3 is CASSPLGQNTEAFF. In DNA form, the CDR3 reads TGTGCCAGCAGTCCCCTCGGACAGAACACTGAAGCTTTCTTT.

The V gene is TRBV4-2, the J gene TRBJ1-1, with D possibly TRBD1 on 6 matching bases. Trimming stripped 4 bases from V and 5 bases from J, with 14 bases between. The CDR3 loop spans 14 amino acids. In germline, CDR1 is LGHNA, CDR2 YNFKEQ. The CDR3 reads CASSPLQGLTEAFF. The CDR3 DNA reads TGTGCCAGCAGCCCATTACAGGGTTTAACTGAAGCTTTCTTT.

Here the CDR3 reads CSAAGANVLTF. The CDR3 DNA reads as TGCAGTGCAGCTGGGGCCAACGTCCTGACTTTC. V and J are TRBV20-1 and TRBJ2-6; D remains unclear. The CDR3 runs 11 residues. Trimming pared 6 bases from V and 2 bases from J, leaving 2 bases between. CDR1 and CDR2 (germline): DFQATT, SNEGSKA (reference sequence).

The rearrangement links TRBV6-5 to TRBJ1-1; D remains ambiguous. This CDR3 is built from 15 residues. Germline-derived CDR1 and CDR2 are MNHEY and SVGAGI. V gave up 0 bases and J gave up 0 bases, with 8 bases separating them. CDR3 region: CASSYSRQVNTEAFF. CDR3 DNA: TGTGCCAGCAGTTACTCGAGGCAGGTGAACACTGAAGCTTTCTTT.

V gene TRBV30 combines with J gene TRBJ1-4; unclear D gene. CDR1 GTSNPN and CDR2 SVGIG come from the germline V gene (reference sequence). Trimming shortened V by 1 base and J by 8 bases, and 8 bases separated the two germline ends. This CDR3 contains 12 residues. The CDR3 here is CAWSASREKLFF. DNA of the CDR3: TGTGCCTGGAGTGCGTCCCGGGAAAAACTGTTTTTT.

V and J are TRBV7-2 and TRBJ1-2, with D possibly TRBD1 on 5 matching bases. CDR1 and CDR2 (germline): SGHTA, FQGNSA. The CDR3 covers 14 residues. With 5 bases removed from V and 4 bases from J, the gap between germline ends came to 14 bases. The DNA for the CDR3 is TGTGCCAGCAGCCTGAGGGGTAGTTTCTATGGCTACACCTTC. It is translated as CASSLRGSFYGYTF. Based on the CDR3 plus reference TRBV7-2 and TRBJ1-2, the full variable domain is GAGVSQSPSNKVTEKGKDVELRCDPISGHTALYWYRQSLGQGLEFLIYFQGNSAPDKSGLPSDRFSAERTGGSVSTLTIQRTQQEDSAVYLCASSLRGSFYGYTFGSGTRLTVV.

The rearrangement uses TRBV2 and TRBJ2-7; TRBD1 aligns across 8 bases. The V and J ends lost 7 bases and 2 bases, in that order; junction bases with no gene match: 10. This CDR3 is 15 amino acids long. The germline V gene encodes CDR1 SNHLY and CDR2 FYNNEI. The CDR3 DNA reads TGTGCCAGCACCCGAACCGGGACAGGCGCCTACGAGCAGTACTTC. It yields the protein CASTRTGTGAYEQYF.

This clone was observed once. V gene TRBV7-2 combines with J gene TRBJ2-1, with 10 bases matching TRBD1. The CDR3 is 15 residues long. The germline V gene has CDR1 SGHTA and CDR2 FQGNSA. V trimming: 5 bases; J trimming: 3 bases; junction bases outside the gene matches: 4. For the CDR3, the DNA is TGTGCCAGCAGCACGGGACAGGGGTTCTACAATGAGCAGTTCTTC. This codes for CASSTGQGFYNEQFF.

J is TRBJ2-3 and V is TRBV5-1; 8 bases are shared with TRBD2. Germline V CDR1 and CDR2: SGHRS, YFSETQ. This CDR3 is built from 15 residues. Trimming at V came to 5 bases and at J to 5 bases, leaving 10 bases not matched to a gene. Here the CDR3 reads CASSPGLAAGDTQYF. CDR3 nucleotide sequence: TGCGCCAGCAGTCCCGGACTAGCAGCTGGAGATACGCAGTATTTT.

The chain uses TRBV18 and TRBJ1-5, with 9 positions matching TRBD1. The length of the CDR3 is 15 residues. Trimming took 4 bases from V and 3 from J; bases not matched to a gene: 4. Germline CDR1 and CDR2: KGHSH and LQKENI. Here the CDR3 reads CASSRGQGINQPQHF. The DNA of the CDR3 is TGTGCCAGCTCACGCGGACAGGGGATCAATCAGCCCCAGCATTTT.

The chain links TRBV6-6 to TRBJ2-2; a possible D gene is TRBD2 (5 bases). V was pared by 2 bases and J by 4 bases, with 11 bases between. The CDR3 contains 15 residues. Germline lookup yields CDR1 MNHNY and CDR2 SVGAGI (reference sequence). The chain's CDR3 is CASSYRGLGTGELFF. The CDR3, as DNA: TGTGCCAGCAGTTACCGGGGATTGGGCACCGGGGAGCTGTTTTTT.

The chain combines TRBV19 with TRBJ1-2; 8 bases are a match to TRBD1. CDR3 size: 14 residues. Germline-derived CDR1 and CDR2 are LNHDA and SQIVND (reference sequence). V was pared by 9 bases and J by 2 bases, with 8 bases of the junction left unmatched. The CDR3 loop reads CASHLTGGNYGYTF. The DNA of the CDR3 is TGTGCCAGCCACCTCACAGGGGGGAACTATGGCTACACCTTC.

The chain has TRBV5-4 and TRBJ2-2; D call uncertain. V lost 4 bases and J lost 6, with 16 bases in between. Germline CDR1 and CDR2: SGHNT and YYREEE (reference sequence). This CDR3 has 15 residues. The CDR3 loop reads CASSRIKQSSGELFF. CDR3 bases: TGTGCCAGCAGCCGAATAAAGCAATCGTCCGGGGAGCTGTTTTTT.

CDR3 protein: CASSSSRDRSVLAKNIQYF. For the CDR3, the DNA is TGCGCCAGCAGCAGTTCCCGGGACAGGTCCGTCTTAGCCAAAAACATTCAGTACTTC. This rearrangement joins TRBV5-1 to TRBJ2-4; 8 bases fit TRBD1. This CDR3 is 19 amino acids long. The germline V gene encodes CDR1 SGHRS and CDR2 YFSETQ. V lost 4 bases, J lost 0 bases, and 15 bases stayed unmatched.

V usage is TRBV5-4 and J usage is TRBJ1-2; no reliable D call. V was trimmed by 3 bases and J by 3 bases, leaving 9 bases between them. This CDR3 contains 13 residues. Per germline, CDR1 SGHNT and CDR2 YYREEE (reference sequence). CDR3 in amino acids: CASSSPVDYGYTF. The CDR3 DNA sequence: TGTGCCAGCAGCTCCCCGGTTGACTATGGCTACACCTTC.

The rearrangement links TRBV5-1 to TRBJ1-1, with 7 bases fitting TRBD1. The V segment lost 4 bases and the J segment 3 bases; nucleotides outside the gene matches: 6. Germline V gene lookup returns CDR1 SGHRS and CDR2 YFSETQ. This CDR3 has 14 residues. For the CDR3, the DNA is TGCGCCAGCAGCCAACAGGGGTTGGACACTGAAGCTTTCTTT. It translates to CASSQQGLDTEAFF.